The 21 T cell receptor beta chains presented below share a single source sample, sequenced in a study of blood T cell repertoires in COVID-19. Assay used: immunoSEQ multiplex PCR; TCRdb lists only in-frame clones, some missing. The sample contains tens of thousands of clones, about 91% of which appear only once. The sample comprised peripheral blood. The receptors shown here come from a man aged 70 or older with acute or convalescent COVID-19.

Details on this clone: The CDR3 ends on some other residue instead of the conserved phenylalanine or tryptophan, so this is likely a read error. The DNA is left out, because the CDR3 cannot be placed on it with certainty; the CDR3 is given as TCRdb lists it. The V gene is TRBV29-1, the J gene TRBJ1-1; TRBD1, the table's D call, lacks a check against the DNA. The CDR3 adds up to 9 amino acids, both ends counted. Germline CDR1 reads SQVTM; CDR2 reads ANQGSEA. The CDR3 spells CSVEEVTEL.

The V call is TRBV6-4, the J call TRBJ2-2, with 9 bases that match TRBD1. There are 19 residues in the CDR3. CDR1 MRHNA and CDR2 SNTAGT come from the germline V gene. V lost 10 bases and J lost 3; bases outside the gene matches: 21. DNA of the CDR3: TGTGCCATCAATATACCCGGGACAGGGAAATTTCCGGACACCGGGGAGCTGTTTTTT. The encoded protein is CAINIPGTGKFPDTGELFF.

V and J are TRBV2 and TRBJ2-2; D not resolved. This CDR3 comprises 13 residues. Germline loops: CDR1 SNHLY, CDR2 FYNNEI. V was shortened by 1 base and J by 8 bases, with 8 bases between the two germline ends. CDR3 in DNA: TGTGCCAGCAGTGAAGGGGCAGTTGGGGAGCTGTTTTTT. Its protein is CASSEGAVGELFF.

The chain has TRBV7-2 and TRBJ2-3; 11 bases match TRBD1. The V gene's germline CDR1 is SGHTA and CDR2 FQGNSA. Germline trimming cut 7 bases from V and 3 bases from J; bases unmatched to any gene: 6. CDR3 length: 15 residues. The CDR3 region is CASTTGTGGTDTQYF. The CDR3, as DNA: TGTGCCAGCACCACCGGGACAGGGGGTACAGATACGCAGTATTTT.

This chain joins TRBV21-1 and TRBJ1-1; TRBD1 was called by the table and not checked on the DNA. TRBV21-1 is a documented pseudogene. The CDR3 covers 13 residues. The CDR3 loop reads CASSKEQVTEAFF. As DNA, the CDR3 is TGTGCCAGCAGCAAAGAACAGGTCACTGAAGCTTTCTTT.

In this sample, this clone turned up once. The rearrangement joins TRBV27 to TRBJ1-2; 10 nucleotides line up with TRBD1. Per the germline V gene, CDR1 is MNHEY and CDR2 is SMNVEV (reference sequence). V lost 5 bases and J lost 4; bases outside the gene matches: 4. There are 14 residues in the CDR3. The CDR3 region is CASSPWTGGYGYTF. CDR3 nucleotides: TGTGCCAGCAGTCCATGGACAGGGGGCTATGGCTACACCTTC.

V gene TRBV27 combines with J gene TRBJ2-7, with TRBD1 identical over 8 bases. Looked up from germline, CDR1 is MNHEY and CDR2 is SMNVEV (reference sequence). This CDR3 spans 15 amino acids. J gave up 0 bases and V 5 bases, and 6 bases lay outside the gene matches. CDR3 residues: CASSPHGQGSYEQYF. The CDR3 region has the DNA TGTGCCAGCAGTCCCCATGGACAGGGCTCCTACGAGCAGTACTTC.

The chain uses TRBV18 and TRBJ2-5, with 8 bases aligning to TRBD1. Per germline, CDR1 KGHSH and CDR2 LQKENI. This CDR3 contains 15 residues. Trimming removed 2 bases from V and 2 bases from J; junction bases left unmatched: 4. CDR3 loop: CASSPFGTGQETQYF. CDR3 nucleotides: TGTGCCAGCTCACCATTTGGGACAGGTCAAGAGACCCAGTACTTC.

This chain connects TRBV7-6 to TRBJ2-7, with 8 nucleotides matching TRBD1. After removal of 5 bases from V and 2 bases from J, the junction contained 8 bases not matched to a gene. CDR3 length: 15 residues. From germline, CDR1 is SGHVS and CDR2 FNYEAQ. Here the CDR3 DNA reads TGTGCCAGCAGCGGACTGACAGGGGCTGCCTACGAGCAGTACTTC. Amino acid sequence: CASSGLTGAAYEQYF.

The rearrangement joins TRBV28 to TRBJ2-2, with TRBD1 identical over 7 bases. The CDR3 extends over 17 amino acids. Germline V gene sequence: CDR1 MDHEN, CDR2 SYDVKM. Trimming cost V 0 bases and J 1 base; bases outside gene matches: 5. The CDR3 spells CASSLWRQGLNTGELFF. The CDR3 nucleotides are TGTGCCAGCAGTTTATGGAGACAGGGATTGAACACCGGGGAGCTGTTTTTT.

This chain joins TRBV5-6 and TRBJ2-1, with 7 bases fitting TRBD1. Germline values: CDR1 SGHDT, CDR2 YYEEEE. The V segment lost 8 bases and the J segment 4 bases; nucleotides outside the gene matches: 6. The CDR3 runs 13 residues. For the CDR3, the DNA is TGTGCCAGTCGACCGACAGGGTACAATGAGCAGTTCTTC. Encoded protein: CASRPTGYNEQFF.

The chain is built from TRBV7-3 and TRBJ2-2, with TRBD1 as a possible D gene (5 bases). The CDR3 runs to 16 residues. The ends were cut back, 5 bases at V and 2 bases at J, with 15 bases in the middle. Germline CDR1 is SGHTA and CDR2 is FQGTGA. CDR3 protein: CASSPGLSTNTGELFF. The CDR3 DNA reads as TGTGCCAGCAGCCCAGGGTTGTCAACTAACACCGGGGAGCTGTTTTTT.

The chain joins TRBV5-6 to TRBJ2-5, with D possibly being TRBD2 (5 bases). The CDR3 sequence is 13 residues long. The V end was cut by 4 bases, the J end by 5 bases, with 12 bases between. Germline lookup yields CDR1 SGHDT and CDR2 YYEEEE. The CDR3 sequence is CASSRTRGETQYF. The CDR3 DNA is TGTGCCAGCAGCCGGACCCGAGGGGAGACCCAGTACTTC.

The chain has TRBV9 and TRBJ1-4, with TRBD1 identical over 8 bases. V shed 0 bases, J shed 7 bases, and the junction held 5 bases outside the gene matches. The germline gives CDR1 SGDLS, CDR2 YYNGEE. The CDR3 is 15 amino acids. The CDR3 nucleotides read TGTGCCAGCAGCGTAGGTGACAGGGGCACTGAAAAACTGTTTTTT. This encodes CASSVGDRGTEKLFF.

This rearrangement joins TRBV7-2 to TRBJ1-6, with D possibly TRBD1 on 5 matching bases. The CDR3 runs 14 residues. Trimming pared 2 bases from V and 4 bases from J, leaving 6 bases between. Germline V CDR1 and CDR2: SGHTA, FQGNSA. The CDR3 region has the DNA TGTGCCAGCAGCTTACAGGGTTATAATTCACCCCTCCACTTT. It codes for CASSLQGYNSPLHF.

The V call is TRBV7-2, the J call TRBJ2-3; a possible D gene is TRBD1 (6 bases). CDR1 is SGHTA and CDR2 is FQGNSA in the germline V gene. The V and J ends lost 6 bases and 4 bases respectively, with 14 bases between them. This CDR3 is built from 14 residues. CDR3 sequence: CASRLQGIPDTQYF. Here the CDR3 DNA reads TGTGCCAGCAGACTACAGGGTATCCCAGATACGCAGTATTTT.

This clone was picked up one time. The chain uses TRBV12-5 and TRBJ2-1; a possible D gene is TRBD2 (6 bases). The CDR3 extends over 17 amino acids. Looked up from germline, CDR1 is LGHNT and CDR2 is FRNRAP. Trimming pared 0 bases from V and 2 bases from J, leaving 14 bases between. This CDR3 is CASGLVHSREAYNEQFF. The CDR3 DNA reads as TGTGCTAGTGGTTTGGTACACTCGCGGGAAGCCTACAATGAGCAGTTCTTC.

This chain links TRBV28 with TRBJ2-2, with TRBD2 matching 11 bases. Germline CDR1 and CDR2: MDHEN and SYDVKM. The V segment lost 2 bases and the J segment 5 bases; nucleotides outside the gene matches: 7. The CDR3 is 17 amino acids. The CDR3 here is CASSLVASGRRTGELFF. DNA of the CDR3: TGTGCCAGCAGTTTAGTCGCTAGCGGGAGGAGGACCGGGGAGCTGTTTTTT.

This clone was observed a handful of times. V usage is TRBV18 and J usage is TRBJ2-7, with TRBD1 identical over 8 bases. The CDR3 has 14 amino acids. Germline V lookup: CDR1 KGHSH, CDR2 LQKENI. The junction had 8 bases not matched to a gene; V was cut back by 3 bases and J by 7 bases. Written as DNA, the CDR3 is TGTGCCAGCTCACCGGGGACAGGTACCGGAGAGCAGTACTTC. Encoded protein: CASSPGTGTGEQYF.

The gene calls are TRBV27 and TRBJ2-3, with D perhaps TRBD2 (7 bases). The length of the CDR3 is 18 residues. The germline gives CDR1 MNHEY, CDR2 SMNVEV (reference sequence). V dropped 1 base and J dropped 5 bases, with 22 bases sitting between them. CDR3 amino acids: CASSLWGPGAGGGDTQYF. The CDR3 region has the DNA TGTGCCAGCAGTTTATGGGGGCCGGGAGCGGGCGGGGGAGATACGCAGTATTTT.

The rearrangement links TRBV28 to TRBJ2-7; TRBD1 matches at 9 bases. Unmatched junction bases numbered 15, after V lost 6 bases and J lost 6 bases. There are 16 residues in the CDR3. The germline CDR1 and CDR2 sequences are MDHEN and SYDVKM. This CDR3 reads CASRASDGQGLVEQYF. As DNA, the CDR3 is TGTGCCAGCAGGGCATCCGATGGACAGGGGTTGGTCGAGCAGTACTTC.